These 12 T cell receptor beta chains originate from one sample sequenced in a study of T cell responses to AZD1222 COVID-19 vaccine. Libraries were prepared by immunoSEQ multiplex PCR; TCRdb keeps only in-frame clonotypes and omits some of them. Among 25,000 to 35,000 clones, roughly 90% were seen once, and the ten largest hold over 1%. This specimen consisted of peripheral blood, obtained on day 0 of AZD1222 vaccination. Every receptor here comes from an adult in good health.

The rearrangement joins TRBV2 to TRBJ2-1; D is unresolved. Germline V lookup: CDR1 SNHLY, CDR2 FYNNEI. V lost 7 bases and J lost 9, with 13 bases in between. The CDR3 totals 12 residues. The CDR3 spells CASTNGRAEQFF. DNA of the CDR3: TGTGCCAGCACAAACGGTCGAGCTGAGCAGTTCTTC. The full variable domain, with the rest looked up from reference TRBV2 and TRBJ2-1, is EPEVTQTPSHQVTQMGQEVILRCVPISNHLYFYWYRQILGQKVEFLVSFYNNEISEKSEIFDDQFSVERPDGSNFTLKIRSTKLEDSAMYFCASTNGRAEQFFGPGTRLTVL.

This chain joins TRBV18 and TRBJ1-3; D not resolved. The CDR3 totals 14 residues. CDR1 KGHSH and CDR2 LQKENI come from the germline V gene. V lost 0 bases, J lost 1 base, and 4 bases lay in between. Here the CDR3 DNA reads TGTGCCAGCTCACCACCTGGGTCTGGAAACACCATATATTTT. Translated: CASSPPGSGNTIYF. Filled out from reference TRBV18 and TRBJ1-3, the complete variable domain reads NAGVMQNPRHLVRRRGQEARLRCSPMKGHSHVYWYRQLPEEGLKFMVYLQKENIIDESGMPKERFSAEFPKEGPSILRIQQVVRGDSAAYFCASSPPGSGNTIYFGEGSWLTVV.

The V gene is TRBV5-6, the J gene TRBJ2-3; D remains ambiguous. CDR1 and CDR2 (germline): SGHDT, YYEEEE. Trimming cost V 0 bases and J 7 bases, with 9 bases left between them. CDR3 length: 13 amino acids. CDR3 DNA sequence: TGTGCCAGCAGCTTGGTGGCGAGACATACGCAGTATTTT. This sequence encodes CASSLVARHTQYF.

This chain uses TRBV12-3 or TRBV12-4 with TRBJ2-1; TRBD2 agrees at 15 bases. This CDR3 has 13 amino acids. Losses at the gene ends were 8 bases for V and 8 bases for J; bases not matched to a gene: 1. CDR3 bases: TGTGCCAGCCGGACTAGCGGGAGGGATGAGCAGTTCTTC. Its translation is CASRTSGRDEQFF.

The chain joins TRBV2 to TRBJ2-2; D is unclear. V was trimmed by 7 bases and J by 3 bases, leaving 9 bases between them. CDR3 length: 13 residues. CDR1 is SNHLY, CDR2 FYNNEI, per germline. The CDR3 region is CASTGRDTGELFF. As DNA, the CDR3 is TGTGCCAGCACGGGCAGAGACACCGGGGAGCTGTTTTTT.

Concerning this clone: One end of the junction varies from germline; a read error may be responsible. The CDR3 sequence: CASSSQPGPYDSPLHF. CDR3 DNA sequence: TGTGCCAGTAGTAGCCAACCGGGACCCTATGATTCACCCCTCCACTTT. V usage is TRBV19 and J usage is TRBJ1-6, with D possibly matching TRBD1 (5 bases). Germline-derived CDR1 and CDR2 are LNHDA and SQIVND (reference sequence). The CDR3 consists of 16 residues.

The chain uses TRBV4-2 and TRBJ1-2, with D possibly being TRBD1 (5 bases). This CDR3 comprises 15 residues. Trimming removed 0 bases at V and 4 bases at J, with 12 bases between. The V gene's germline CDR1 is LGHNA and CDR2 YNFKEQ. CDR3: CASSQDGGGLYGYTF. CDR3 bases: TGTGCCAGCAGCCAAGATGGGGGGGGTCTCTATGGCTACACCTTC.

The J gene is TRBJ2-1, the V gene TRBV10-1; 14 nucleotides agree with TRBD2. The CDR3 runs to 15 residues. Germline CDR1 and CDR2: WNHNN and SYGVQD (reference sequence). The J segment lost 5 bases and the V segment lost 10 bases, leaving 7 bases of the junction unmatched. Here the CDR3 reads CATKKGLAGDNEQFF. CDR3 nucleotide sequence: TGCGCCACCAAAAAGGGACTAGCGGGGGACAATGAGCAGTTCTTC.

The table lists this clone with a few counts. The chain recombines TRBV4-2 with TRBJ2-7; D gene ambiguous. The CDR3 consists of 15 residues. CDR1 and CDR2 (germline): LGHNA, YNFKEQ. The V end lost 1 base, the J end lost 1 base, and 11 bases lay between the germline ends. CDR3 bases: TGTGCCAGCAGCCAAGCGGTCACCTATTCCTACGAGCAGTACTTC. Protein product: CASSQAVTYSYEQYF.

The rearrangement uses TRBV19 and TRBJ1-5, with unresolved D. Trimming cost V 3 bases and J 4 bases, with 10 bases left between them. The CDR3 spans 14 residues. Germline V gene data show CDR1 as LNHDA and CDR2 as SQIVND (reference sequence). CDR3 region: CASSIPLGNQPQHF. The CDR3 DNA is TGTGCCAGTAGTATTCCCTTGGGTAATCAGCCCCAGCATTTT.

The chain employs TRBV7-9 and TRBJ2-1, with D possibly TRBD1 on 5 matching bases. Trimming left V 5 bases short and J 7 bases short, with 18 bases between. CDR3 length equals 15 residues. Germline lookup yields CDR1 SEHNR and CDR2 FQNEAQ (reference sequence). The chain's CDR3 is CASSAGSTVRNEQFF. CDR3 coding DNA: TGTGCCAGCAGCGCAGGGTCGACGGTTCGTAATGAGCAGTTCTTC. Based on the CDR3 plus reference TRBV7-9 and TRBJ2-1, the full variable domain is DTGVSQNPRHKITKRGQNVTFRCDPISEHNRLYWYRQTLGQGPEFLTYFQNEAQLEKSRLLSDRFSAERPKGSFSTLEIQRTEQGDSAMYLCASSAGSTVRNEQFFGPGTRLTVL.

The chain has TRBV19 and TRBJ2-7, with D maybe TRBD2 (5 bases). Germline assignment: CDR1 LNHDA and CDR2 SQIVND (reference sequence). There are 16 residues in the CDR3. V was clipped by 3 bases and J by 0 bases, with 15 bases between them. The CDR3 region is CASSMGPGVGSYEQYF. The CDR3 nucleotides read TGTGCCAGTAGTATGGGTCCCGGGGTAGGCTCCTACGAGCAGTACTTC.